This passage covers 8 T cell receptor beta chains from one sample sequenced in a study of shared clonotypes between healthy human individuals (dated by TCRdb to between 2020 and 2021). Receptor amplification or capture employed the immunoSEQ multiplex PCR assay. TCRdb took over this immuneACCESS table, retaining in-frame rearrangements with V and J assigned. Such tables are incomplete; in checked studies, under half of the missing clones stem from an unresolved V gene, and the remainder is unexplained. The sample yields fewer than 850,000 clones; about two thirds were counted once. About 1.8% of the sample comes from the top ten. Sequenced material: memory CD4+ T cells sorted from blood. The label giving this sample's cell subset or site can be read as: CD45RA-negative fraction. These receptors originate from a woman under 40 in good health.

The rearrangement links TRBV28 to TRBJ2-1; D gene ambiguous. V was trimmed by 7 bases and J by 0 bases, leaving 13 bases between them. This CDR3 comprises 15 residues. CDR1 is MDHEN and CDR2 is SYDVKM in the germline V gene. The CDR3 coding sequence is TGTGCCAGCAACGCGGCCCCGAGCTCCTACAATGAGCAGTTCTTC. Protein: CASNAAPSSYNEQFF.

The chain employs TRBV10-2 and TRBJ2-7, with 14 bases identical to TRBD2. The CDR3 runs 17 residues. Unmatched junction bases numbered 9, after V lost 6 bases and J lost 2 bases. The germline CDR1 and CDR2 sequences are WSHSY and SAAADI. CDR3 nucleotides: TGCGCCAGCAGAATAGGGACTAGCGGGAGCCGGGCCTACGAGCAGTACTTC. It codes for CASRIGTSGSRAYEQYF.

This clone was counted between two and nine times. This chain links TRBV9 with TRBJ2-3; D gene uncertain. The CDR3 has 14 residues. V was cut by 1 base and J by 8 bases, with 14 bases left in between. Germline V lookup: CDR1 SGDLS, CDR2 YYNGEE. As DNA, the CDR3 is TGTGCCAGCAGCGTATTCCAAGAGGATACTACGCAGTATTTT. Translating gives CASSVFQEDTTQYF.

V and J are TRBV29-1 and TRBJ1-1; possible D gene TRBD1, 6 bases. Trimming took off 4 bases at V and 1 base at J, with 13 bases between the two ends. CDR1 is SQVTM, CDR2 ANQGSEA, per germline. The CDR3 covers 14 residues. CDR3 in DNA: TGCAGCGTTGTGGGGGCGGCAGCGAACACTGAAGCTTTCTTT. Amino acids: CSVVGAAANTEAFF.

Ten or more counts support this clone. The chain recombines TRBV11-2 with TRBJ2-1; perhaps TRBD2 as D (6 bases). Germline V gene lookup returns CDR1 SGHAT and CDR2 FQNNGV. This CDR3 has 14 amino acids. Trimming shortened V by 3 bases and J by 6 bases, and 12 bases separated the two germline ends. The CDR3 sequence is CASSLGGQFNEQFF. CDR3 bases: TGTGCCAGCAGCTTGGGAGGACAATTCAATGAGCAGTTCTTC.

A few counts support this clone. The rearrangement links TRBV5-1 to TRBJ2-3; D perhaps matches TRBD2 (6 bases). Trimming took off 7 bases at V and 1 base at J, with 13 bases between the two ends. This CDR3 comprises 14 residues. Germline V gene lookup returns CDR1 SGHRS and CDR2 YFSETQ. The CDR3 here is CASHPSGRTDTQYF. In nucleotides, the CDR3 is TGCGCCAGCCACCCGAGCGGGCGCACAGATACGCAGTATTTT. The full variable domain, in which reference TRBV5-1 and TRBJ2-3 provide the parts outside the CDR3, is KAGVTQTPRYLIKTRGQQVTLSCSPISGHRSVSWYQQTPGQGLQFLFEYFSETQRNKGNFPGRFSGRQFSNSRSEMNVSTLELGDSALYLCASHPSGRTDTQYFGPGTRLTVL.

This clone has a handful of counts. The chain carries TRBV15 and TRBJ2-5; maybe TRBD2 (6 bases). Germline V gene lookup returns CDR1 LNHNV and CDR2 YYDKDF (reference sequence). CDR3 length: 15 residues. Trimming took 0 bases from V and 2 from J, leaving 10 bases between them. The CDR3 nucleotides are TGTGCCACCAGCAGAGATCGCGGGGCGCAAGAGACCCAGTACTTC. Amino acid sequence: CATSRDRGAQETQYF. The variable domain in full, with the rest retrieved from reference TRBV15 and TRBJ2-5, is DAMVIQNPRYQVTQFGKPVTLSCSQTLNHNVMYWYQQKSSQAPKLLFHYYDKDFNNEADTPDNFQSRRPNTSFCFLDIRSPGLGDTAMYLCATSRDRGAQETQYFGPGTRLLVL.

The rearrangement links TRBV23-1 to TRBJ1-1; the match to TRBD1 covers 8 bases. Being an ORF, TRBV23-1 has a function that is uncertain. There are 14 residues in the CDR3. V dropped 0 bases and J dropped 6; count of bases not matched to a gene: 3. Here the CDR3 reads CASSQSGTGAEAFF. In DNA, the CDR3 is TGCGCCAGCAGTCAATCTGGGACAGGCGCTGAAGCTTTCTTT.